A selection of T cell receptor beta chains follows, all from one sample in a study of primary melanoma T cells and metastatic recurrence. This table comes from immunoSEQ multiplex PCR, and its TCRdb copy is limited to in-frame clones, with some not included. The data hold about 1,000 clones, with around 75% observed a single time. The sequencing input was melanoma tumor tissue. The source is a human donor with melanoma. Each CDR3 is given with its conserved first and last residue. The D gene is left open where the match is weak. The size of a clone is reported for some rows only, either as once, few or many, or as a class for expanded clones.

j_gene,abundance,d_gene,v_gene,CDR3aa,CDR3nt
TRBJ2-2,.,TRBD1,TRBV18,CASSRPGQGATGELFF,TGTGCCAGCTCACGCCCGGGACAGGGCGCGACCGGGGAGCTGTTTTTT
TRBJ1-1,.,.,TRBV11-3,CASSLNGPNTEAFF,TGTGCCAGCAGCTTAAACGGACCGAACACTGAAGCTTTCTTT
TRBJ2-5,.,TRBD2,TRBV11-3,CASSSGLAGAPGQETQYF,TGTGCCAGCAGCTCGGGACTAGCGGGAGCCCCGGGTCAAGAGACCCAGTACTTC
TRBJ1-2,.,.,TRBV6-8,CANTRGPEAGYTF,TGTGCCAATACGAGAGGCCCAGAGGCTGGCTACACCTTC
TRBJ2-2,.,TRBD1,TRBV7-6,CASSQSAGQGVFGELFF,TGTGCCAGCAGCCAATCTGCTGGACAGGGGGTTTTCGGGGAGCTGTTTTTT
TRBJ1-6,.,.,TRBV18,CASAKSGPTNSPLHF,TGTGCCAGCGCAAAATCAGGGCCCACGAATTCACCCCTCCACTTT
TRBJ2-3,once,TRBD1,TRBV5-1,CASSWGTGTDTQYF,TGCGCCAGCAGCTGGGGGACAGGGACAGATACGCAGTATTTT
TRBJ1-4,.,TRBD1,TRBV6-8,CAISGGQGAEKLFF,TGTGCCATCAGTGGGGGACAGGGTGCCGAAAAACTGTTTTTT
TRBJ2-3,.,TRBD2,TRBV18,CASSPGLAGADTQYF,TGTGCCAGCTCACCCGGACTAGCGGGGGCAGATACGCAGTATTTT
TRBJ1-1,.,.,TRBV5-1,CASSLDWQGYEAFF,TGCGCCAGCAGCTTGGATTGGCAAGGGTATGAAGCTTTCTTT
TRBJ2-2,.,.,TRBV14,CASSLPGHDGELFF,TGTGCCAGCAGCCTTCCGGGACATGACGGGGAGCTGTTTTTT
TRBJ2-7,.,TRBD2,TRBV28,CASRSRGRGGYEQYF,TGTGCCAGCAGATCCCGTGGGCGGGGGGGCTACGAGCAGTACTTC
TRBJ1-1,.,TRBD1,TRBV11-3,CASSLPRGADTEAFF,TGTGCCAGCAGCTTACCCAGGGGGGCAGACACTGAAGCTTTCTTT
TRBJ2-3,.,.,TRBV14,CASSPVGGRERDTQYF,TGTGCCAGCAGCCCCGTTGGGGGAAGGGAAAGAGATACGCAGTATTTT